The 15 T cell receptor beta chains listed next were all sequenced from one sample in a study of beta chain features in type 1 diabetes. The whole isolated RNA underwent reverse transcription, so sequencing captured expressed TCRB transcripts. The assay was immunoSEQ multiplex PCR, and TCRdb's table has in-frame clones only and misses some. The sample lists 130,000 or so clones, roughly 9.7% seen once, with about 0.6% in the top ten. The sample comprised central memory CD4+ T cells from blood. The receptors shown here come from a woman in her thirties or forties in good health.

This clone was detected a few times. The V and J genes are TRBV6-1 and TRBJ2-3, with 10 positions matching TRBD2. Germline V gene lookup returns CDR1 MNHNS and CDR2 SASEGT. V was clipped by 6 bases and J by 3 bases; unmatched bases: 6. The CDR3 length is 15 residues. The CDR3: CASSSGGALTDTQYF. CDR3 in DNA: TGTGCCAGCAGCAGCGGGGGGGCGTTGACAGATACGCAGTATTTT.

J is TRBJ1-2 and V is TRBV29-1; the D gene is possibly TRBD1 (5 bases). In germline, CDR1 is SQVTM, CDR2 ANQGSEA. This CDR3 is 12 amino acids long. Trimming pared 7 bases from V and 8 bases from J, leaving 17 bases between. This CDR3 reads CSAGGVGGGYTF. Written as DNA, the CDR3 is TGCAGCGCCGGGGGAGTAGGAGGCGGCTACACCTTC.

The V gene is TRBV5-4, the J gene TRBJ1-3; D is possibly TRBD1 (5 bases). V was clipped by 4 bases and J by 7 bases, with 18 bases between them. Per the germline V gene, CDR1 is SGHNT and CDR2 is YYREEE (reference sequence). The CDR3 loop spans 15 amino acids. For the CDR3, the DNA is TGTGCCAGCAGCCCGGCGGGGCAGGGAAGGAACACCATATATTTT. It codes for CASSPAGQGRNTIYF.

For this clone: This same CDR3 is encoded by further DNA sequences in the sample. The V call is TRBV7-2, the J call TRBJ2-5; weak D call: TRBD1 (5 bases). The germline gives CDR1 SGHTA, CDR2 FQGNSA. The CDR3 covers 15 residues. Between the trimmed V and J ends, which lost 1 base and 2 bases, there was a span of 11 bases. This CDR3 reads CASSLDRNPQETQYF. The CDR3 region has the DNA TGTGCCAGCAGCTTAGACAGGAATCCACAAGAGACCCAGTACTTC.

At least ten counts were recorded for this clone. The chain recombines TRBV5-1 with TRBJ2-5, with a tentative D call TRBD2 (5 bases). Trimming removed 7 bases from V and 5 bases from J, with 21 bases in between. The CDR3 sequence is 15 residues long. CDR1 SGHRS and CDR2 YFSETQ come from the germline V gene. Here the CDR3 reads CASSKNIGVEETQYF. CDR3 coding DNA: TGCGCCAGCTCTAAGAATATCGGGGTCGAGGAGACCCAGTACTTC.

This clone was picked up a small number of times. The chain recombines TRBV14 with TRBJ1-6; D is ambiguous. Germline-derived CDR1 and CDR2 are SGHDN and FVKESK. V dropped 4 bases and J dropped 12 bases, with 16 bases sitting between them. This CDR3 comprises 14 residues. CDR3 in amino acids: CASSPDLMVQPLHF. In DNA, the CDR3 is TGTGCCAGCAGCCCTGACTTAATGGTTCAACCCCTCCACTTT.

This clone was counted a few times. The CDR3 DNA reads as TGTGCCAGCAGCCCCCCACTAGCCCGGGAGGACTACAATGAGCAGTTCTTC. As protein: CASSPPLAREDYNEQFF. The rearrangement uses TRBV11-1 and TRBJ2-1, with 7 bases that match TRBD2. The junction had 13 bases not matched to a gene; V was cut back by 5 bases and J by 3 bases. Germline V CDR1 and CDR2: SGHAT, FQDESV (reference sequence). The CDR3 totals 17 residues.

The chain couples TRBV12-5 to TRBJ1-5; 9 nucleotides match TRBD1. V was clipped by 4 bases and J by 6 bases; unmatched bases: 10. This CDR3 is built from 16 residues. Germline lookup yields CDR1 LGHNT and CDR2 FRNRAP. CDR3 amino acids: CASGSGAGTGLQPQHF. The CDR3 DNA reads TGTGCTAGTGGTTCTGGGGCCGGGACAGGGCTTCAGCCCCAGCATTTT. Supplemented by reference TRBV12-5 and TRBJ1-5, the full variable domain reads DARVTQTPRHKVTEMGQEVTMRCQPILGHNTVFWYRQTMMQGLELLAYFRNRAPLDDSGMPKDRFSAEMPDATLATLKIQPSEPRDSAVYFCASGSGAGTGLQPQHFGDGTRLSIL.

In its sample, this clone was seen a few times. The rearrangement uses TRBV5-6 and TRBJ2-5, with D possibly TRBD1 on 6 matching bases. The CDR3 is 15 amino acids. Germline CDR1 reads SGHDT; CDR2 reads YYEEEE. Trimming stripped 4 bases from V and 4 bases from J, with 17 bases between. DNA for the CDR3: TGTGCCAGCAGCAAAACCATCGACAGGATAGAGACCCAGTACTTC. This sequence encodes CASSKTIDRIETQYF. The full variable domain, with the rest looked up from reference TRBV5-6 and TRBJ2-5, is DAGVTQSPTHLIKTRGQQVTLRCSPKSGHDTVSWYQQALGQGPQFIFQYYEEEERQRGNFPDRFSGHQFPNYSSELNVNALLLGDSALYLCASSKTIDRIETQYFGPGTRLLVL.

This chain connects TRBV7-9 to TRBJ1-2, with 7 bases lining up with TRBD1. The CDR3 is 15 residues long. Germline V lookup: CDR1 SEHNR, CDR2 FQNEAQ (reference sequence). Trimming took 5 bases from V and 8 from J; bases not matched to a gene: 14. CDR3 sequence (DNA): TGTGCCAGCAGCCCCCACAGGGGATCCTCTACGGGCTACACCTTC. Translating it yields CASSPHRGSSTGYTF. The whole variable domain, remainder taken from reference TRBV7-9 and TRBJ1-2, is DTGVSQNPRHKITKRGQNVTFRCDPISEHNRLYWYRQTLGQGPEFLTYFQNEAQLEKSRLLSDRFSAERPKGSFSTLEIQRTEQGDSAMYLCASSPHRGSSTGYTFGSGTRLTVV.

This clone was seen a handful of times. The V gene is TRBV7-2, the J gene TRBJ1-2; 7 bases match TRBD1. The CDR3 totals 15 residues. Germline CDR1 and CDR2: SGHTA and FQGNSA. The V segment lost 1 base and the J segment 2 bases; nucleotides outside the gene matches: 4. The CDR3 region has the DNA TGTGCCAGCAGCTTAGGGGTAGGGGGCAACTATGGCTACACCTTC. It translates to CASSLGVGGNYGYTF. The full variable domain, in which reference TRBV7-2 and TRBJ1-2 provide the parts outside the CDR3, is GAGVSQSPSNKVTEKGKDVELRCDPISGHTALYWYRQSLGQGLEFLIYFQGNSAPDKSGLPSDRFSAERTGGSVSTLTIQRTQQEDSAVYLCASSLGVGGNYGYTFGSGTRLTVV.

A note on this clone: A read error is possible here, since a much larger clone lies one base away. The chain has TRBV28 and TRBJ2-7; 8 bases are shared with TRBD1. The germline V gene encodes CDR1 MDHEN and CDR2 SYDVKM. V dropped 4 bases and J dropped 4; count of bases not matched to a gene: 6. This CDR3 comprises 14 residues. Written as DNA, the CDR3 is TGTGCCAGCAGTTCTCCGGGACAGGAGTACGAGCAGTACTTC. This translates into CASSSPGQEYEQYF.

J is TRBJ1-6 and V is TRBV27; D ambiguous. V lost 2 bases to trimming and J lost 13 bases, with 15 bases between them. Germline values: CDR1 MNHEY, CDR2 SMNVEV (reference sequence). The length of the CDR3 is 14 residues. CDR3 sequence reads: CASSLKDGEGPLHF. The CDR3 DNA reads as TGTGCCAGCAGTTTAAAGGACGGCGAGGGCCCCCTCCACTTT.

This clone has a handful of counts. The V call is TRBV19, the J call TRBJ1-2, with 10 bases identical to TRBD1. CDR1 LNHDA and CDR2 SQIVND come from the germline V gene (reference sequence). The CDR3 contains 13 residues. The V and J ends lost 5 bases and 8 bases, in that order; junction bases with no gene match: 5. The CDR3 DNA sequence: TGTGCCAGTAGTCCGGGACAGGGGATCGGCTACACCTTC. Protein: CASSPGQGIGYTF.

Concerning this clone: Other nucleotide sequences in the sample specify the same CDR3. V and J are TRBV7-2 and TRBJ2-6, with 7 bases aligning to TRBD2. Germline CDR1 is SGHTA and CDR2 is FQGNSA. The J segment lost 0 bases and the V segment lost 5 bases, leaving 4 bases of the junction unmatched. The length of the CDR3 is 16 residues. Written as DNA, the CDR3 is TGTGCCAGCAGCCCGAGGACTAGCTCTGGGGCCAACGTCCTGACTTTC. This encodes CASSPRTSSGANVLTF.